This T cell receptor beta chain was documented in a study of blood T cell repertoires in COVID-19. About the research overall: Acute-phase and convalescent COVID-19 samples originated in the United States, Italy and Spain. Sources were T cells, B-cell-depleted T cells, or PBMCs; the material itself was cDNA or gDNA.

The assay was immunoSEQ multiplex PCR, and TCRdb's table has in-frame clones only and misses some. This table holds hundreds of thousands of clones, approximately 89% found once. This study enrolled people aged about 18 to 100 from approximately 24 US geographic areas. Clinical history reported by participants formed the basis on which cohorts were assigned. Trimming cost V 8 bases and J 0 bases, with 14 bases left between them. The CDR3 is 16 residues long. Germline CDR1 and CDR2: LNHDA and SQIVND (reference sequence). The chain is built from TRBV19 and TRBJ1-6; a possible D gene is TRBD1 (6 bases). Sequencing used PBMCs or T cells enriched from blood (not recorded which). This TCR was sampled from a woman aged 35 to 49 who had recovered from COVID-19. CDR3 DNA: TGTGCCAGTGGAAGGACAGAGAGCTCCTATAATTCACCCCTCCACTTT. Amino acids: CASGRTESSYNSPLHF.